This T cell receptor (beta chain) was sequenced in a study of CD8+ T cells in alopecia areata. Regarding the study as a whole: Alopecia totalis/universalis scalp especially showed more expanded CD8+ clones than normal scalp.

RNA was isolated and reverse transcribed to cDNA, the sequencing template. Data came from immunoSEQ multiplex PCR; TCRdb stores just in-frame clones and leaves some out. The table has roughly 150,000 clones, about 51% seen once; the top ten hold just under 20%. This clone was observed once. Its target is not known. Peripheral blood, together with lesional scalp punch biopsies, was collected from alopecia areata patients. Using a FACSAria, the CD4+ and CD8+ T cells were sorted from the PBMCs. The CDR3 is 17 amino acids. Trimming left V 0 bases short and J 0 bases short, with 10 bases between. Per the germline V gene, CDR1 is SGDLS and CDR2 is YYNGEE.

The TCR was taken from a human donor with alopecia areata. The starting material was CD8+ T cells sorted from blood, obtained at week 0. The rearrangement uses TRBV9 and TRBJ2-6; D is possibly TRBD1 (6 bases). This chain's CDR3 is CASSVGVGASGANVLTF. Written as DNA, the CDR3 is TGTGCCAGCAGCGTAGGGGTGGGGGCCTCTGGGGCCAACGTCCTGACTTTC.